This T cell receptor beta chain was captured by sequencing in a study of blood T cell repertoires in COVID-19. As for the study in general: The study drew acute and convalescent COVID-19 samples from the United States, Italy and Spain. The analysed material was cDNA or gDNA that came from T cells, B-cell-depleted T cells, or PBMCs.

The method was immunoSEQ multiplex PCR; TCRdb's version includes in-frame clones alone and lacks a portion of them. The repertoire consists of 40,000 to 55,000 clones, with 90% occurring once and the leading ten covering 4.5% to 7%. Germline assignment: CDR1 MNHEY and CDR2 SMNVEV (reference sequence). The CDR3 is 14 residues long. Trimming pared 6 bases from V and 0 bases from J, leaving 11 bases between. The clonotype was recovered from a human donor in a cohort sampled during active COVID-19. The chain recombines TRBV27 with TRBJ1-1, with unresolved D. The sequencing sample was made of peripheral blood. This CDR3 reads CASRGSRMNTEAFF. CDR3 nucleotides: TGTGCCAGCAGGGGGAGCCGAATGAACACTGAAGCTTTCTTT.